Described below is a single T cell receptor (beta chain) sequence and its context. As yet, its antigen is unknown. A sample-barcoded 5' primer and a J-beta primer mix were used in a second PCR of roughly 7 to 11 cycles. TCRdb re-analysed the 5' RACE reads in MiXCR, keeping a single row per CDR3 protein. This repertoire shows under 800,000 distinct CDR3 sequences, 40% to 45% found once; its top ten account for 20% to 25%. These data originate in a study of blood T cells in healthy people across ages. Study-wide results and limits: Samples with more naive T cells showed higher observed beta diversity.

This CDR3 spans 15 amino acids. Per germline, CDR1 SGHDN and CDR2 FVKESK. This sequence joins TRBV14 and TRBJ2-7, with 8 bases that match TRBD1. The DNA end is more similar to TRBJ2-1, so the J call may be wrong. Sequenced material: blood. The sequence was collected from a woman aged 60 to 75 in good health. CDR3: CASSQGTGFVYEQFF. Here the CDR3 DNA reads TGTGCCAGCAGCCAAGGGACAGGGTTCGTCTACGAGCAGTTCTTC.